These T cell receptor beta chains were read from a single sample in a study of T cell responses to AZD1222 COVID-19 vaccine. Repertoires were generated with immunoSEQ multiplex PCR, while TCRdb's copy carries only in-frame clones and drops some. The sample carries 95,000 to 150,000 clones, around 87% recorded once. The material was peripheral blood, obtained on day 0 of AZD1222 vaccination. The receptors come from an adult in good health. CDR3s include the opening cysteine and the closing phenylalanine or tryptophan. Fields, in order: J gene, V gene, clone size, CDR3 length, D gene, CDR3 protein, CDR3 DNA. A D gene is named only where the DNA matches it firmly. Size is stated for part of the rows, as once, few or many counts, or as a class when the clone is expanded.

TRBJ1-1 TRBV30 NA 12 NA CAWSITGTEAFF TGTGCCTGGAGTATAACTGGCACTGAAGCTTTCTTT
TRBJ2-2 TRBV7-9 NA 17 NA CASSLAGGLPFYGELFF TGTGCCAGCAGCTTAGCGGGCGGGCTCCCCTTCTACGGGGAGCTGTTTTTT
TRBJ2-3 TRBV14 NA 14 NA CASSRVQHRATQYF TGTGCCAGCAGCCGAGTGCAGCATCGGGCTACGCAGTATTTT
TRBJ1-4 TRBV7-2 NA 15 NA CASSLTGPTNEKLFF TGTGCCAGCAGCTTGACAGGACCAACTAATGAAAAACTGTTTTTT
TRBJ1-1 TRBV4-1 once 11 NA CASSQDGSAFF TGCGCCAGCAGCCAAGATGGATCAGCTTTCTTT
TRBJ1-2 TRBV5-1 few 16 NA CASSYRQAAANYGYTF TGCGCCAGCAGCTACCGACAGGCTGCTGCTAACTATGGCTACACCTTC
TRBJ1-2 TRBV7-2 NA 12 TRBD1 CATGTGNYGYTF TGTGCCACCGGGACAGGCAACTATGGCTACACCTTC
TRBJ2-7 TRBV6-5 NA 14 NA CASSYSSGTYEQYF TGTGCCAGCAGTTACTCGAGTGGGACCTACGAGCAGTACTTC
TRBJ1-4 TRBV11-2 NA 16 NA CASSQTGFATNEKLFF TGTGCCAGCAGTCAAACAGGGTTTGCAACTAATGAAAAACTGTTTTTT
TRBJ1-2 TRBV6-4 NA 13 TRBD1 CASSQGQSYGYTF TGTGCCAGCAGCCAGGGACAGAGCTATGGCTACACCTTC
TRBJ2-7 TRBV27 NA 15 TRBD1 CASSLGWDRGSEQYF TGTGCCAGCAGTCTGGGTTGGGACAGGGGCTCCGAGCAGTACTTC
TRBJ2-7 TRBV3-1/TRBV3-2 NA 13 NA CASSQVSVGEQYF TGTGCCAGCAGCCAAGTGTCGGTCGGCGAGCAGTACTTC
TRBJ1-1 TRBV4-1 once 14 NA CASSQVSGSAEAFF TGCGCCAGCAGCCAAGTGTCGGGTTCAGCTGAAGCTTTCTTT
TRBJ1-6 TRBV27 NA 14 TRBD1 CASSSGTGLSPLHF TGTGCCAGCAGTTCCGGGACAGGTCTATCACCCCTCCACTTT
TRBJ1-1 TRBV19 NA 14 NA CASSPRERGTEAFF TGTGCCAGTAGTCCTAGGGAGAGGGGCACTGAAGCTTTCTTT
TRBJ1-1 TRBV4-2 NA 15 NA CASSHLGAANTEAFF TGTGCCAGCAGCCACTTGGGGGCCGCGAACACTGAAGCTTTCTTT
TRBJ1-1 TRBV6-6 NA 13 NA CASIRQANTEAFF TGTGCCAGCATCAGACAGGCGAACACTGAAGCTTTCTTT
TRBJ2-3 TRBV5-1 NA 16 NA CASSLDVGSGTDTQYF TGCGCCAGCAGCTTGGATGTGGGCTCGGGCACAGATACGCAGTATTTT
TRBJ1-1 TRBV3-1/TRBV3-2 NA 14 NA CASTSIPEGTEAFF TGTGCCAGCACCTCTATCCCCGAGGGAACTGAAGCTTTCTTT
TRBJ2-7 TRBV5-4 NA 13 NA CASSSQTAYEQYF TGTGCCAGCAGCTCCCAGACAGCCTACGAGCAGTACTTC
TRBJ1-2 TRBV18 NA 14 NA CASSPQKGNYGYTF TGTGCCAGCTCACCACAAAAGGGTAACTATGGCTACACCTTC
TRBJ1-1 TRBV2 NA 11 NA CASRPVTEAFF TGTGCCAGCAGACCGGTCACTGAAGCTTTCTTT
TRBJ2-5 TRBV11-2 NA 17 TRBD2 CASSLEGSGGAGETQYF TGTGCCAGCAGCTTAGAGGGCAGCGGGGGGGCCGGAGAGACCCAGTACTTC
TRBJ2-3 TRBV29-1 NA 14 TRBD1 CSVPGQGAKDTQYF TGCAGCGTGCCAGGACAGGGGGCGAAAGATACGCAGTATTTT
TRBJ2-5 TRBV5-1 NA 14 NA CASSPQGGLETQYF TGCGCCAGCAGCCCCCAAGGGGGGTTAGAGACCCAGTACTTC
TRBJ1-3 TRBV6-6 NA 13 NA CASAVSAGNTIYF TGTGCCAGTGCCGTGTCAGCTGGAAACACCATATATTTT
TRBJ2-5 TRBV6-5 NA 13 NA CASGLLGKETQYF TGTGCCAGCGGATTGTTGGGAAAAGAGACCCAGTACTTC
TRBJ1-4 TRBV6-5 few 15 TRBD1 CASRTWTGEIEKLFF TGTGCCAGCAGGACATGGACAGGGGAGATTGAAAAACTGTTTTTT
TRBJ2-7 TRBV18 once 14 TRBD2 CASSPPGGRVEQYF TGTGCCAGCTCACCACCGGGAGGGAGGGTCGAGCAGTACTTC
TRBJ1-2 TRBV4-1 NA 17 NA CASSQDPALEANYGYTF TGCGCCAGCAGCCAAGATCCTGCCCTAGAGGCTAACTATGGCTACACCTTC
TRBJ1-5 TRBV3-1/TRBV3-2 NA 14 NA CASSLGEGREPQHF TGTGCCAGCAGCCTCGGGGAGGGGAGGGAGCCCCAGCATTTT
TRBJ2-7 TRBV12-3/TRBV12-4 NA 13 NA CASSLGRGYEQYF TGTGCCAGCAGTTTAGGCAGGGGCTACGAGCAGTACTTC
TRBJ2-2 TRBV4-1 NA 13 NA CASSAGSTGELFF TGCGCCAGCAGTGCAGGGTCTACCGGGGAGCTGTTTTTT
TRBJ1-4 TRBV7-8 NA 15 NA CASRGVHQTNEKLFF TGTGCCAGCAGGGGGGTACACCAAACTAATGAAAAACTGTTTTTT
TRBJ2-3 TRBV5-4 NA 15 TRBD2 CASSFSGGRSDTQYF TGTGCCAGCAGCTTTTCGGGGGGAAGATCAGATACGCAGTATTTT
TRBJ2-7 TRBV7-9 NA 14 NA CASSLGGQLYEQYF TGTGCCAGCAGCTTGGGGGGGCAGCTCTACGAGCAGTACTTC
TRBJ2-2 TRBV7-2 few 16 TRBD1 CASSPRTGRSTGELFF TGTGCCAGCAGCCCGCGGACAGGGAGGAGCACCGGGGAGCTGTTTTTT
TRBJ2-7 TRBV10-3 NA 12 NA CAISRSLAQQYF TGTGCCATCAGTCGGTCCTTAGCTCAGCAGTACTTC
TRBJ2-3 TRBV19 NA 15 NA CASSGLEWGLDTQYF TGTGCCAGTAGCGGATTAGAGTGGGGACTAGATACGCAGTATTTT
TRBJ2-2 TRBV5-6 NA 16 TRBD2 CASSSSSGEYRRELFF TGTGCCAGCAGCTCTAGCAGCGGGGAATACCGGAGGGAGCTGTTTTTT
TRBJ1-5 TRBV29-1 few 13 TRBD1 CSVATGEGQPQHF TGCAGCGTTGCCACAGGGGAAGGACAGCCCCAGCATTTT
TRBJ1-1 TRBV18 NA 13 NA CASSRTVNTEAFF TGTGCCAGCTCACGGACAGTGAACACTGAAGCTTTCTTT
TRBJ1-1 TRBV6-5 NA 13 NA CASSYSNGNEAFF TGTGCCAGCAGTTACTCGAACGGGAATGAAGCTTTCTTT
TRBJ2-7 TRBV6-5 NA 14 NA CASSEGMLSYEQYF TGTGCCAGCAGCGAGGGGATGCTATCCTACGAGCAGTACTTC
TRBJ2-5 TRBV25-1 NA 14 NA CASRRTGTQETQYF TGTGCCAGCAGACGTACAGGGACTCAAGAGACCCAGTACTTC
TRBJ2-6 TRBV21-1 NA 15 NA CASSKRSSGANVLTF TGTGCCAGCAGCAAAAGGAGCTCTGGGGCCAACGTCCTGACTTTC
TRBJ1-2 TRBV5-1 few 15 TRBD1 CASSPGTAPDYGYTF TGCGCCAGCAGCCCGGGGACAGCCCCAGACTATGGCTACACCTTC
TRBJ2-3 TRBV6-5 NA 16 TRBD1 CASSYRQGLGTDTQYF TGTGCCAGCAGTTACCGACAGGGTCTTGGCACAGATACGCAGTATTTT